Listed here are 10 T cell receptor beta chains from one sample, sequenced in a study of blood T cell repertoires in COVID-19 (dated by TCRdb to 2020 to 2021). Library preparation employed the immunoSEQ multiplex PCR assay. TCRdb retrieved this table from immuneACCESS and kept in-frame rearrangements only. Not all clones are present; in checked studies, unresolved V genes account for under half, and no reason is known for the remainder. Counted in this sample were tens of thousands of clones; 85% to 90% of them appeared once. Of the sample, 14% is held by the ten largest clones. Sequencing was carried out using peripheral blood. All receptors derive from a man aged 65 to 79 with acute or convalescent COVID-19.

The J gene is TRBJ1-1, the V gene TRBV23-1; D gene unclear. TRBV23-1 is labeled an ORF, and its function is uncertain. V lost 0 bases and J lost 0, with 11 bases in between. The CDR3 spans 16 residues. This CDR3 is CASSQSRAGMNTEAFF. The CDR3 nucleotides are TGCGCCAGCAGTCAATCGAGGGCAGGAATGAACACTGAAGCTTTCTTT.

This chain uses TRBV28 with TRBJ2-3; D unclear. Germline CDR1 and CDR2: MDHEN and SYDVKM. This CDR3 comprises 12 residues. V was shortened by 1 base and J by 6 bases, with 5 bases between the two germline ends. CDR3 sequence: CASSLLQDTQYF. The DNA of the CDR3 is TGTGCCAGCAGTTTATTGCAGGATACGCAGTATTTT.

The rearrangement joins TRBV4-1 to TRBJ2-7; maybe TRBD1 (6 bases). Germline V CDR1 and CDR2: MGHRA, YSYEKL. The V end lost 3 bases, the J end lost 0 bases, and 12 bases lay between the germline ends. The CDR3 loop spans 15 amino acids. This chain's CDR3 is CASSQSTGYSYEQYF. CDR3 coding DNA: TGCGCCAGCAGCCAGTCTACAGGGTACTCCTACGAGCAGTACTTC.

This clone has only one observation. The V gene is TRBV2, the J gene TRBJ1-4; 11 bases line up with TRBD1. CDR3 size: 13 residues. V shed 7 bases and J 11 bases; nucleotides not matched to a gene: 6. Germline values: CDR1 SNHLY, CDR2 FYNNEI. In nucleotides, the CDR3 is TGTGCCAGCAAAGACAGGGACAGGGGGAAACTGTTTTTT. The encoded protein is CASKDRDRGKLFF.

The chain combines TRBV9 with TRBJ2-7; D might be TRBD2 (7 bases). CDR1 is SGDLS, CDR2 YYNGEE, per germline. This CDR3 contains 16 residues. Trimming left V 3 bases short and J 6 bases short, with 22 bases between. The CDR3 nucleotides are TGTGCCAGCAGCGGACGGGGGGCCTTCGATGTGTGCGAGCAGTACGTC. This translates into CASSGRGAFDVCEQYV.

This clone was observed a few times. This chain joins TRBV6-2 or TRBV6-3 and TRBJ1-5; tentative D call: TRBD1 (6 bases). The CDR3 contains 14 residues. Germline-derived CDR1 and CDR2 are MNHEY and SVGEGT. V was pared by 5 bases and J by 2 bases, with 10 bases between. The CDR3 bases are TGTGCCAGCAGTGACAGGTTGGGCAATCAGCCCCAGCATTTT. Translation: CASSDRLGNQPQHF.

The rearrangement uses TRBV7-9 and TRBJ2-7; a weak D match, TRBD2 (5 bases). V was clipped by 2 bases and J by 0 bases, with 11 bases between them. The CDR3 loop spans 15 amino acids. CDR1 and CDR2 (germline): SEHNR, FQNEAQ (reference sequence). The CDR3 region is CASSLFNSGSYEQYF. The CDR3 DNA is TGTGCCAGCAGCTTATTCAACAGCGGCTCCTACGAGCAGTACTTC.

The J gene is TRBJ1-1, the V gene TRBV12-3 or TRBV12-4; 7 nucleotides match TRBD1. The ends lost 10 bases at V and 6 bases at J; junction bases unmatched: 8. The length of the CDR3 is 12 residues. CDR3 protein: CATTGDWAEAFF. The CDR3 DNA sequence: TGTGCCACTACAGGGGATTGGGCTGAAGCTTTCTTT.

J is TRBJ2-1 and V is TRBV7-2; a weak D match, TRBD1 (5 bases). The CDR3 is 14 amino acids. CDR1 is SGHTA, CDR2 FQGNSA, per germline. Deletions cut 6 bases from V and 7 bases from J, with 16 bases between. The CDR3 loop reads CASSLGARQNEQFF. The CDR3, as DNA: TGTGCCAGCAGTCTTGGGGCTCGTCAGAATGAGCAGTTCTTC.

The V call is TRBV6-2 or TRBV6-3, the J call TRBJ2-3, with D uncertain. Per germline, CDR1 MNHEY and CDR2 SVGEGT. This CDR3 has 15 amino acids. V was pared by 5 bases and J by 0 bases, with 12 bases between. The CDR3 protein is CASSRDLTSTDTQYF. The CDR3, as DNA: TGTGCCAGCAGTCGCGACTTGACTAGCACAGATACGCAGTATTTT.